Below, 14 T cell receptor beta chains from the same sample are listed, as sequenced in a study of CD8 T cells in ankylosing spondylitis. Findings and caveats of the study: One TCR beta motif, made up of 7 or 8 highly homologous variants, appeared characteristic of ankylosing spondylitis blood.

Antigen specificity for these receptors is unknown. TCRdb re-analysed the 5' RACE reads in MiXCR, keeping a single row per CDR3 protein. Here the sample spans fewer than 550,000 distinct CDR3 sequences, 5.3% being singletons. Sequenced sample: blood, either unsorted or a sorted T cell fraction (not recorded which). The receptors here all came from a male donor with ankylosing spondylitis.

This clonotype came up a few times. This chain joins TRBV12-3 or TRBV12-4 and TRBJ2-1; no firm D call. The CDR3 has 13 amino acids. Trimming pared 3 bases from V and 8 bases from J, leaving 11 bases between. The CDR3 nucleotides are TGTGCCAGCAGTTTCCAACCTGGGGATGAGCAGTTCTTC. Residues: CASSFQPGDEQFF.

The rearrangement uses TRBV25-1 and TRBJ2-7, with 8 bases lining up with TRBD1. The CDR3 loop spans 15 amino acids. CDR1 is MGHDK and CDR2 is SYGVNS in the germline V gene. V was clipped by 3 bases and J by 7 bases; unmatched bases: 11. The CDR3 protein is CASSDYRTGSREQYF. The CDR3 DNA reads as TGTGCCAGCAGTGATTATCGGACAGGGTCGCGGGAGCAGTACTTC.

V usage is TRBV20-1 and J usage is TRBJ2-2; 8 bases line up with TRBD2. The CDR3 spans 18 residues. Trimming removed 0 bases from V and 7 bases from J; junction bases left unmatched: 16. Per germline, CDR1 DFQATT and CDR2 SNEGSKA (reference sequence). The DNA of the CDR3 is TGCAGTGCTAGAGATCCTGGAGGAGGCGGGAGGAATTTCGGGGAGCTGTTTTTT. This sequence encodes CSARDPGGGGRNFGELFF.

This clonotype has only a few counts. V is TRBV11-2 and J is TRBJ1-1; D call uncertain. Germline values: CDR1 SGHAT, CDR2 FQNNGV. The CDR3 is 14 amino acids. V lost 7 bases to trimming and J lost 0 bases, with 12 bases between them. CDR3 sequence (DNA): TGTGCCAGCACCCGAACTAACATGAACACTGAAGCTTTCTTT. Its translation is CASTRTNMNTEAFF. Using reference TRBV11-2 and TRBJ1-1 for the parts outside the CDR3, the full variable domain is EAGVAQSPRYKIIEKRQSVAFWCNPISGHATLYWYQQILGQGPKLLIQFQNNGVVDDSQLPKDRFSAERLKGVDSTLKIQPAKLEDSAVYLCASTRTNMNTEAFFGQGTRLTVV.

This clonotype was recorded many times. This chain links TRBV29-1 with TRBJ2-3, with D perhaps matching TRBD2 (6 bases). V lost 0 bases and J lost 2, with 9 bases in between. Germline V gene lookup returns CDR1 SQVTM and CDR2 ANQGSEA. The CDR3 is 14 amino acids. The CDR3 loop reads CSVEDSGHTDTQYF. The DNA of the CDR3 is TGCAGCGTTGAAGATAGCGGCCACACAGATACGCAGTATTTT.

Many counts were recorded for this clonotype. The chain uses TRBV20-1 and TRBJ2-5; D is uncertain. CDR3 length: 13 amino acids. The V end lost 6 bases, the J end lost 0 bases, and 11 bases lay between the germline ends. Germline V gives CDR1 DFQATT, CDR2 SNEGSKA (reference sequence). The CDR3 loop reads CSAEVEYQETQYF. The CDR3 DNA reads TGCAGTGCAGAGGTGGAGTACCAAGAGACCCAGTACTTC.

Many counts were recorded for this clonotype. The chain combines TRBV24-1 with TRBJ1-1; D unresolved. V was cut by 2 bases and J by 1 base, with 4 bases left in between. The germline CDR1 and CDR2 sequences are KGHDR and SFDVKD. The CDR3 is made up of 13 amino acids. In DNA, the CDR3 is TGTGCCACCAGTGATTACTCGAACACTGAAGCTTTCTTT. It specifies CATSDYSNTEAFF.

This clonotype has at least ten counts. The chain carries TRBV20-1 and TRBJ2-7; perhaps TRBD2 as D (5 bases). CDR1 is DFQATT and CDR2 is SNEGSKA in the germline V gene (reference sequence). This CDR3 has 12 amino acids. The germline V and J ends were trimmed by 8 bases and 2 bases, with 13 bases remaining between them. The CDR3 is CSPTVGAYEQYF. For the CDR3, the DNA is TGCAGTCCCACCGTCGGGGCCTACGAGCAGTACTTC.

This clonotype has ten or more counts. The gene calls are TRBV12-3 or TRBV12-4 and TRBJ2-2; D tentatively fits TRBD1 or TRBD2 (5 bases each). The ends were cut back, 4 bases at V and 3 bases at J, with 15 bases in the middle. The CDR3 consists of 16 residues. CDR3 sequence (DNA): TGTGCCAGCAGTTCATTACTAGGGGTCGACACCGGGGAGCTGTTTTTT. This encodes CASSSLLGVDTGELFF.

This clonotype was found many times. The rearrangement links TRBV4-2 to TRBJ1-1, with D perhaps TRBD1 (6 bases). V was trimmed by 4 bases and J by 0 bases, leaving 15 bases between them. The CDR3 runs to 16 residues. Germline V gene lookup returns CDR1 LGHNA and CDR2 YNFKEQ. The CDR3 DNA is TGTGCCAGCAGCCCAGGGGACGTTTTCATGAACACTGAAGCTTTCTTT. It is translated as CASSPGDVFMNTEAFF.

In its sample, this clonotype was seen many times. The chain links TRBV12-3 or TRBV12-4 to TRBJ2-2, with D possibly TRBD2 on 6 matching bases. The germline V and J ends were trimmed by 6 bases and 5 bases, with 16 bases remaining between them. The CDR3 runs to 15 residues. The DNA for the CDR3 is TGTGCCAGCAGCCCTTGGGGGGTTTGGACCGGGGAGCTGTTTTTT. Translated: CASSPWGVWTGELFF.

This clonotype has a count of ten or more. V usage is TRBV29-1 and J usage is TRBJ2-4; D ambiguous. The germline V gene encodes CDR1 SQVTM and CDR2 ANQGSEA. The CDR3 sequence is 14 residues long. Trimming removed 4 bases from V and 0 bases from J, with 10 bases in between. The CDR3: CSVGAGEAKNIQYF. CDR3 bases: TGCAGCGTTGGGGCAGGTGAAGCCAAAAACATTCAGTACTTC. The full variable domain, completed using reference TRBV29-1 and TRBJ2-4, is SAVISQKPSRDICQRGTSLTIQCQVDSQVTMMFWYRQQPGQSLTLIATANQGSEATYESGFVIDKFPISRPNLTFSTLTVSNMSPEDSSIYLCSVGAGEAKNIQYFGAGTRLSVL.

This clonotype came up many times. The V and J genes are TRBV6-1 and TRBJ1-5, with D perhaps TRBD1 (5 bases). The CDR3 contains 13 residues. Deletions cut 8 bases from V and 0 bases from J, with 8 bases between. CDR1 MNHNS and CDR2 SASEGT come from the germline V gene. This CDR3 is CASSGTSNQPQHF. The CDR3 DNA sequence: TGTGCCAGCTCCGGGACTAGCAATCAGCCCCAGCATTTT.

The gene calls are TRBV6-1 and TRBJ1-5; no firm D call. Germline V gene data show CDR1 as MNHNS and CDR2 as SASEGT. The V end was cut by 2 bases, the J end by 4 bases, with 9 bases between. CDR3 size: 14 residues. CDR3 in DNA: TGTGCCAGCAGTGAATTGGGGTATAATCAGCCCCAGCATTTT. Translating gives CASSELGYNQPQHF.